This T cell receptor beta chain was recorded in a study of blood T cell repertoires in COVID-19. Across the whole study: Samples taken during acute and convalescent COVID-19 were collected in the United States, Italy and Spain. T cells, B-cell-depleted T cells, or PBMCs provided the cDNA or gDNA that served as material.

Authors' processing steps: Quantification of nucleated cells was approximated via reference gene primer amplification. Clones were read by immunoSEQ multiplex PCR, and TCRdb kept only the in-frame ones, dropping some. That table furnishes V, J and clone size, whereas the DNA furnished D and trimming. In the table there are roughly 31,000 clones, around 89% of which are singletons. The V end lost 0 bases, the J end lost 8 bases, and 11 bases lay between the germline ends. CDR3 length: 13 residues. Germline assignment: CDR1 SGHRS and CDR2 YFSETQ. The sequenced sample consisted of peripheral blood. This receptor was taken from an elderly man with acute or convalescent COVID-19. This rearrangement joins TRBV5-1 to TRBJ1-2; D gene uncertain. This CDR3 reads CASSLGGLYGYTF. In DNA form, the CDR3 reads TGCGCCAGCAGCTTGGGCGGACTCTACGGCTACACCTTC.